These 21 T cell receptor beta chains came from one sample sequenced in a study of Graves' ophthalmopathy and Graves' hyperthyroidism. TCR beta CDR3 regions were amplified from RNA transcripts. HTBI-primed first-round RT-PCR preceded second-round multiplex PCR. Each CDR3 protein is one row after TCRdb ran MiXCR on the multiplex PCR reads. Here the sample spans approximately 410,000 distinct CDR3 sequences, 15% being singletons. The sample taken for sequencing was peripheral blood. Receptor source: a woman between 18 and 30 years old with stable Graves' hyperthyroidism.

Note on this clonotype: A much larger clone differs from this one at a single base, so this may be a read error. This chain uses TRBV7-9 with TRBJ2-7, with D perhaps matching TRBD1 or TRBD2 (5 bases each). V lost 7 bases and J 6 bases, leaving 13 bases between the germline ends. The CDR3 covers 12 residues. CDR1 SEHNR and CDR2 FQNEAQ come from the germline V gene (reference sequence). CDR3: CASKAGDGEQYF. The CDR3 DNA follows: TGTGCCAGCAAGGCCGGGGACGGCGAGCAGTACTTC. Using reference TRBV7-9 and TRBJ2-7 for the parts outside the CDR3, the full variable domain is DTGVSQNPRHKITKRGQNVTFRCDPISEHNRLYWYRQTLGQGPEFLTYFQNEAQLEKSRLLSDRFSAERPKGSFSTLEIQRTEQGDSAMYLCASKAGDGEQYFGPGTRLTVT.

There are many counts of this clonotype. The chain has TRBV7-9 and TRBJ2-5; either TRBD1 or TRBD2 may fit D (7 bases each). V lost 0 bases to trimming and J lost 4 bases, with 21 bases between them. Germline CDR1 reads SEHNR; CDR2 reads FQNEAQ (reference sequence). The CDR3 is made up of 18 amino acids. The CDR3 DNA sequence: TGTGCCAGCAGCTTAGCGCATTCATCGACAGGGAGGGGAGAGACCCAGTACTTC. Protein product: CASSLAHSSTGRGETQYF. The full variable domain, with the rest looked up from reference TRBV7-9 and TRBJ2-5, is DTGVSQNPRHKITKRGQNVTFRCDPISEHNRLYWYRQTLGQGPEFLTYFQNEAQLEKSRLLSDRFSAERPKGSFSTLEIQRTEQGDSAMYLCASSLAHSSTGRGETQYFGPGTRLLVL.

This clonotype was detected ten times or more. The chain combines TRBV12-3 or TRBV12-4 with TRBJ1-1; D may be TRBD1 (6 bases). Trimming removed 2 bases from V and 3 bases from J, with 22 bases in between. The length of the CDR3 is 18 residues. CDR3 sequence reads: CASSLKGWGARWDTEAFF. CDR3 nucleotides: TGTGCCAGCAGTTTAAAGGGGTGGGGGGCCCGATGGGACACTGAAGCTTTCTTT.

This clonotype occurred many times. The chain employs TRBV5-1 and TRBJ2-2, with unresolved D. Germline CDR1 is SGHRS and CDR2 is YFSETQ. The CDR3 runs 13 residues. V was trimmed by 4 bases and J by 2 bases, leaving 6 bases between them. CDR3 bases: TGCGCCAGCAGCGTAGATAACACCGGGGAGCTGTTTTTT. It codes for CASSVDNTGELFF.

This clonotype appeared a few times. The chain joins TRBV5-1 to TRBJ1-1, with TRBD1 identical over 7 bases. The V and J ends lost 1 base and 7 bases, in that order; junction bases with no gene match: 4. CDR1 is SGHRS, CDR2 YFSETQ, per germline. CDR3 length: 13 amino acids. DNA of the CDR3: TGCGCCAGCAGCTTGCCACGGACAGGTGAAGCTTTCTTT. This gives the protein CASSLPRTGEAFF.

The V gene is TRBV6-1, the J gene TRBJ1-5; maybe TRBD1 (6 bases). The CDR3 has 15 residues. The germline V gene encodes CDR1 MNHNS and CDR2 SASEGT. V gave up 3 bases and J gave up 7 bases, with 16 bases separating them. CDR3 sequence: CASSDGSGGRQPQHF. The CDR3 DNA reads TGTGCCAGCAGTGACGGGAGCGGGGGCAGGCAGCCCCAGCATTTT.

In its sample, this clonotype was seen many times. The rearrangement links TRBV5-1 to TRBJ2-6, with D possibly being TRBD1 (5 bases). Germline V gene data show CDR1 as SGHRS and CDR2 as YFSETQ. The CDR3 runs 16 residues. Trimming removed 1 base at V and 3 bases at J, with 11 bases between. Here the CDR3 reads CASSLLGEGGANVLTF. The DNA for the CDR3 is TGCGCCAGCAGCTTGTTAGGGGAAGGTGGGGCCAACGTCCTGACTTTC.

This clonotype occurred many times. J is TRBJ2-7 and V is TRBV2; D is tentatively TRBD1 or TRBD2 (6 bases each). This CDR3 has 13 residues. CDR1 and CDR2 (germline): SNHLY, FYNNEI. Trimming took 7 bases from V and 7 from J, leaving 17 bases between them. The CDR3 coding sequence is TGTGCCAGCAAATCGGGGGCAGTGGGGGAGCAGTACTTC. Encoded protein: CASKSGAVGEQYF. Supplemented by reference TRBV2 and TRBJ2-7, the full variable domain reads EPEVTQTPSHQVTQMGQEVILRCVPISNHLYFYWYRQILGQKVEFLVSFYNNEISEKSEIFDDQFSVERPDGSNFTLKIRSTKLEDSAMYFCASKSGAVGEQYFGPGTRLTVT.

This clonotype was recorded a few times. This chain joins TRBV18 and TRBJ1-3; TRBD1 matches 9 bases. The V segment lost 2 bases and the J segment 4 bases; nucleotides outside the gene matches: 6. This CDR3 has 16 residues. The germline V gene encodes CDR1 KGHSH and CDR2 LQKENI. In nucleotides, the CDR3 is TGTGCCAGCTCACCAGCCGGGACAGGGTCAGGAAACACCATATATTTT. Translation: CASSPAGTGSGNTIYF.

This clonotype was detected many times. The chain carries TRBV4-3 and TRBJ1-2, with D possibly TRBD1 on 6 matching bases. The CDR3 has 16 residues. The V and J ends lost 4 bases and 3 bases respectively, with 18 bases between them. Germline V gene lookup returns CDR1 LGHNA and CDR2 YSLEER. CDR3 nucleotides: TGCGCCAGCAGCCGAGAGTACAGGGTGTATGACTATGGCTACACCTTC. This sequence encodes CASSREYRVYDYGYTF.

A few counts support this clonotype. The chain couples TRBV6-1 to TRBJ1-2; 8 positions match TRBD1. This CDR3 is 15 amino acids long. J was trimmed by 0 bases and V by 4 bases; bases with no gene match: 4. CDR1 is MNHNS and CDR2 is SASEGT in the germline V gene. The CDR3 sequence is CASSGRDRPNYGYTF. The CDR3 DNA sequence: TGTGCCAGCAGTGGCCGGGACAGGCCTAACTATGGCTACACCTTC.

This clonotype turned up a few times. Sequence at one end of the junction differs from germline and may be a read error. This rearrangement joins TRBV7-2 to TRBJ2-4; perhaps TRBD2 as D (5 bases). In germline, CDR1 is SGHTA, CDR2 FQGNSA. CDR3 size: 14 residues. The CDR3 DNA reads as TGTGCCAGCAGCTTATACGGGGAAAAAAACATTAAGTACTTC. Translating it yields CASSLYGEKNIKYF.

This clonotype occurred many times. The V call is TRBV19, the J call TRBJ1-5; 7 nucleotides line up with TRBD1. The CDR3 contains 16 residues. The ends lost 3 bases at V and 3 bases at J; junction bases unmatched: 8. Germline-derived CDR1 and CDR2 are LNHDA and SQIVND (reference sequence). The CDR3 coding sequence is TGTGCCAGTAGTATGCGACAGGGCGAGGACAATCAGCCCCAGCATTTT. Translating gives CASSMRQGEDNQPQHF.

The CDR3 region has the DNA TGTGCCAGCAGCTTACGGGGGACAGGGCGGGAGACCCAGTACTTC. This translates into CASSLRGTGRETQYF. The V call is TRBV11-3, the J call TRBJ2-5; 9 bases are shared with TRBD1. Germline V gene sequence: CDR1 SGHNT, CDR2 YENEEA. The CDR3 is made up of 15 amino acids. V was pared by 2 bases and J by 5 bases, with 6 bases of the junction left unmatched.

This chain joins TRBV5-1 and TRBJ1-1; TRBD1 agrees at 8 bases. The CDR3 covers 16 residues. Per germline, CDR1 SGHRS and CDR2 YFSETQ. J was trimmed by 1 base and V by 4 bases; bases with no gene match: 9. CDR3 DNA sequence: TGCGCCAGCAGCCCCGGACAGGGAACCCGGAACACTGAAGCTTTCTTT. The encoded protein is CASSPGQGTRNTEAFF.

This clonotype was observed at least ten times. J is TRBJ1-6 and V is TRBV19, with D unresolved. Germline lookup yields CDR1 LNHDA and CDR2 SQIVND (reference sequence). The V end was cut by 3 bases, the J end by 0 bases, with 6 bases between. This CDR3 has 15 residues. CDR3 in DNA: TGTGCCAGTAGTATTGGTCTCTCCTATAATTCACCCCTCCACTTT. This sequence encodes CASSIGLSYNSPLHF.

This clonotype appeared many times. The V call is TRBV6-2 or TRBV6-3, the J call TRBJ2-7; a weak D match, TRBD1 (6 bases). This CDR3 is built from 15 residues. Germline CDR1 and CDR2: MNHEY and SVGEGT. V was shortened by 2 bases and J by 3 bases, with 14 bases between the two germline ends. The CDR3 spells CASSYGQGTLYEQYF. CDR3 bases: TGTGCCAGCAGTTACGGGCAGGGGACCCTCTACGAGCAGTACTTC.

This clonotype was seen repeatedly, ten times or more. V usage is TRBV11-2 and J usage is TRBJ2-5; 9 bases match TRBD2. CDR1 and CDR2 from the germline V gene are SGHAT and FQNNGV. V was clipped by 5 bases and J by 5 bases; unmatched bases: 9. There are 15 residues in the CDR3. The CDR3 spells CASSKQAGGRETQYF. The CDR3, as DNA: TGTGCCAGCAGCAAACAAGCGGGGGGACGGGAGACCCAGTACTTC.

This clonotype has a count of ten or more. The rearrangement links TRBV6-4 to TRBJ2-3; a weak D match, TRBD2 (6 bases). CDR3 length: 15 residues. Germline loops: CDR1 MRHNA, CDR2 SNTAGT. V gave up 2 bases and J gave up 0 bases, with 9 bases separating them. In DNA, the CDR3 is TGTGCCAGCAGTGACGGAGGGACTAGCACAGATACGCAGTATTTT. Protein sequence: CASSDGGTSTDTQYF.

This clonotype was counted many times. The chain combines TRBV6-2 or TRBV6-3 with TRBJ1-1; D remains ambiguous. This CDR3 is 15 amino acids long. CDR1 is MNHEY, CDR2 SVGEGT, per germline. V was shortened by 2 bases and J by 3 bases, with 13 bases between the two germline ends. CDR3 sequence: CASSYRIGEYTEAFF. The CDR3 DNA sequence: TGTGCCAGCAGTTACAGGATCGGGGAGTACACTGAAGCTTTCTTT.

This clonotype appeared a few times. A read error may account for a junction end that differs from germline. The J gene is TRBJ1-1, the V gene TRBV7-9; D gene unclear. CDR3 size: 14 residues. Germline CDR1 SEHNR, CDR2 FQNEAQ (reference sequence). CDR3 sequence (DNA): TGTGCCGGCAGCTTAAAGCCGGTGGACACTGAAGCTTTCTTT. This gives the protein CAGSLKPVDTEAFF.